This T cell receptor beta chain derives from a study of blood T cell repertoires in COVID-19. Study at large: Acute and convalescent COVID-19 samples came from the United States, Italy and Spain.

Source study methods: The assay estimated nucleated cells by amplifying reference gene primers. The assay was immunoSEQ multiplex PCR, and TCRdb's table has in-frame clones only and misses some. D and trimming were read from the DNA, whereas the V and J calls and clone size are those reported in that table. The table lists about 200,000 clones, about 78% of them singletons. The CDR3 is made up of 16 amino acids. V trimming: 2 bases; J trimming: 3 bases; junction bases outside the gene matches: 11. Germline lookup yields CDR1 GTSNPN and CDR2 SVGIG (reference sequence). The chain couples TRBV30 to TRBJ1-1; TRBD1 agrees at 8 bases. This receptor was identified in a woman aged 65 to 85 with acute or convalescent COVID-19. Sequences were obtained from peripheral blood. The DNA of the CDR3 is TGTGCCTGGAGTTCTCCGCCGACAGGGGCCGACACTGAAGCTTTCTTT. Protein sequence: CAWSSPPTGADTEAFF. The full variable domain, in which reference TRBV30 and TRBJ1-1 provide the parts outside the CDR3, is SQTIHQWPATLVQPVGSPLSLECTVEGTSNPNLYWYRQAAGRGLQLLFYSVGIGQISSEVPQNLSASRPQDRQFILSSKKLLLSDSGFYLCAWSSPPTGADTEAFFGQGTRLTVV.